The clone carrying this T cell receptor beta chain has just a few counts. The antigen remains undetermined. The data were taken from a study of T-cell reconstitution after alpha-beta-depleted transplantation in children. Preparation of the TCRbeta library was carried out with unique molecular identifiers. A single record per CDR3 protein comes from TCRdb applying MiXCR to the PCR reads. The table includes about 440,000 distinct CDR3 sequences, 43% detected once. Study findings and constraints: Once a year had passed after transplant, T-cell counts and diversity came mostly from newly produced T cells.

The starting material was PBMCs, obtained before TCRalphabeta/CD19-depleted stem cell transplant. The origin of this receptor is a girl aged 2-9 years with aplastic anemia, due to receive a stem cell transplant.

CDR3 sequence (DNA): TGTGCCAGCAGCTTCCACAGGGTCTCTGGGGCCAACGTCCTGACTTTC. Translation gives CASSFHRVSGANVLTF. The gene calls are TRBV7-9 and TRBJ2-6; D is perhaps TRBD1 (6 bases). CDR3 size: 16 residues. Trimming left V 3 bases short and J 0 bases short, with 9 bases between. Looked up from germline, CDR1 is SEHNR and CDR2 is FQNEAQ (reference sequence).